A selection of T cell receptor beta chains follows, all from one sample in a study of cytomegalovirus exposure and HLA in healthy donors. Using immunoSEQ multiplex PCR, the repertoire was profiled, and TCRdb retains in-frame clones only, with some absent. The data contain 130,000 or so clones, over 75% of them singletons. The sequenced sample was PBMCs. These receptors were taken from a man under 40 in good health and CMV-seronegative. CDR3s include the opening cysteine and the closing phenylalanine or tryptophan.

V gene,CDR3 protein
TRBV27,CASSFLTLGQGPYNEQFF
TRBV5-1,CASSLAQLNNEQFF
TRBV11-2,CASSLGRVGRGYTF
TRBV6-5,CASRIYEEARNTIYF
TRBV6-5,CASSARQFQETQYF
TRBV7-2,CASSLVVSATITDTQYF
TRBV9,CASSAQFWASGQPQHF
TRBV7-8,CASSSQGAPTDTQYF
TRBV29-1,CSVSGGNTEAFF
TRBV19,CASSIGPLAGGPQQYF
TRBV27,CASSPDRAWYGYTF
TRBV11-2,CASTGTVNYGYTF
TRBV6-5,CASSYAGALNTEAFF
TRBV4-3,CASSQDFGSGANVLTF
TRBV2,CASAGQTYEQYF
TRBV9,CASSVVSAGTSTDTQYF
TRBV30,CAWEPGQLLGANEKLFF
TRBV9,CASSTSRDRAAGANGLTF
TRBV13,CASSLERTGGLNTEAFF
TRBV2,CASSERGDRGSYEQYF
TRBV28,CASSPLRGGEFLKYF
TRBV29-1,CSVPKPRGYNEQFF
TRBV7-9,CASSMGTGSTDTQYF
TRBV5-6,CASSLGRSFTYEQYF
TRBV7-7,CASSFTGSGETQYF
TRBV6-1,CASRLSTVFIEPLHF
TRBV30,CAWRSQGYGYTF
TRBV5-5,CASSPKGTGTGEQYF
TRBV28,CASSSGLESNQPQHF
TRBV9,CASSVGQGASGTEAFF
TRBV28,CASSRGQVNQPQHF
TRBV30,CAGLQGNANYGYTF
TRBV5-1,CASSGTEIYNEQFF
TRBV29-1,CSAGTAQGQYF
TRBV7-2,CASSFRDSSEQYF
TRBV5-1,CASSPSPGLNTEAFF
TRBV28,CASSLKNPRSQGRSSYEQYF
TRBV5-4,CASSSDRANVLTF
TRBV6-1,CASALTGEGQPQHF
TRBV2,CASSEVTGGSTDTQYF
TRBV6-1,CASRGGGQGYSPLHF
TRBV19,CASSLRTGGAYEQYF
TRBV1,CTSSQSGRGQTQYF
TRBV5-6,CASSLGRGAKNTEASF
TRBV5-1,CASSPFGGSNTEAFF
TRBV19,CASSPGLSYNEQFF
TRBV7-8,CASSRDRVASRTEAFF
TRBV28,CASSLGGVRQETQYF
TRBV19,CASSIPGQTNTEAFF
TRBV5-6,CASSQSGGNQPQHF
TRBV20-1,CSAGERYTQYF
TRBV7-2,CASSSGLAGADTQYF
TRBV6-6,CASSYSFRESYNEQFF
TRBV5-1,CASSLDAQGAGNIQYF
TRBV29-1,CSVMERGYTF
TRBV5-1,CASSLDSYNEKLFF
TRBV5-1,CASSPRTSGGSDTQYF
TRBV28,CASSSQGHNSPLHF